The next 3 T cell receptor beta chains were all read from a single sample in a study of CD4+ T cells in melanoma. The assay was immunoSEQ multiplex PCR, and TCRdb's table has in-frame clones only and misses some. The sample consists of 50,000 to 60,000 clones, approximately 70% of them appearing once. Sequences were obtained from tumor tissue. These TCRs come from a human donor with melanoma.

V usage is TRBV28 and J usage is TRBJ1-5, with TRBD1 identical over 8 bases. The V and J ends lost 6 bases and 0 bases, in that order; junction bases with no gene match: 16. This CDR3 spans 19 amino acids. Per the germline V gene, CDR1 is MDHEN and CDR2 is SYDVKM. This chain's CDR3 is CASSPSVGQGSFSNQPQHF. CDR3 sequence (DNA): TGTGCCAGCAGCCCCTCAGTTGGACAGGGAAGCTTTAGCAATCAGCCCCAGCATTTT.

The CDR3 spells CASSPPSSANEQFF. CDR3 sequence (DNA): TGTGCCAGCTCACCACCCTCCTCCGCTAATGAGCAGTTCTTC. The chain links TRBV18 to TRBJ2-1; D unclear. V dropped 0 bases and J dropped 7 bases, with 10 bases sitting between them. The length of the CDR3 is 14 residues. The V gene's germline CDR1 is KGHSH and CDR2 LQKENI.

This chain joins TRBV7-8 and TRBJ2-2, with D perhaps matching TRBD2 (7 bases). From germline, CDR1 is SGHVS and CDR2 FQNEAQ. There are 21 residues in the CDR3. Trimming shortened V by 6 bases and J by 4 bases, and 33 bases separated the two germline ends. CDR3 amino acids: CASSPPPRGAYLVSGTGELFF. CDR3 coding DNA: TGTGCCAGCAGTCCCCCCCCACGGGGGGCTTACCTGGTGTCGGGCACCGGGGAGCTGTTTTTT.